The clone carrying this T cell receptor (beta chain) was picked up a small number of times. No antigen is known for it. The germline V gene encodes CDR1 SGHRS and CDR2 YFSETQ. The length of the CDR3 is 14 residues. V lost 2 bases and J lost 5, with 14 bases in between. This sample was included in a study of blood T cells in healthy people across ages. For the study at large: Through template switching, about one barcoded beta molecule was captured per two T cells, as measured in model experiments. Regarding the study as a whole: Age showed a roughly linear inverse relationship with TCR beta diversity per million T cells.

Whenever a sample was processed, at least 6.5 million PBMCs were isolated. The extraction recovered at least 5.5 micrograms of total RNA per sample. A sample-barcoded 5' primer and a J-beta primer mix were used in a second PCR of roughly 7 to 12 cycles. TCRdb re-derived calls from the 5' RACE reads in MiXCR, one entry per CDR3 protein. The sample comprises roughly 1.9 million distinct CDR3 sequences, 35% to 50% of which are singletons, and about 21% rests with the top ten. The chain joins TRBV5-1 to TRBJ2-7, with D perhaps being TRBD1 or TRBD2 (5 bases each). The clonotype originates from a human donor in good health. The source material was blood. CDR3 DNA sequence: TGCGCCAGCAGCTTCTCTGGGACCCCCAACGAGCAGTACTTC. This sequence encodes CASSFSGTPNEQYF.